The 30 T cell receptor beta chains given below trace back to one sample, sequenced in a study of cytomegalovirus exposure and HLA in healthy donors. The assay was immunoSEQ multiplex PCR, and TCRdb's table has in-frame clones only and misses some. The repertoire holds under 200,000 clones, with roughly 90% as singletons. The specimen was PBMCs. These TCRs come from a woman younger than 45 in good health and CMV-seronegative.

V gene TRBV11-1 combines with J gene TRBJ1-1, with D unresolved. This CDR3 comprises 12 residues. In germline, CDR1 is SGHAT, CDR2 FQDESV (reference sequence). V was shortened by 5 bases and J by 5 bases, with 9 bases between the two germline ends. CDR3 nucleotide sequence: TGTGCCAGCAGCCATATTAAAACTGAAGCTTTCTTT. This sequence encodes CASSHIKTEAFF. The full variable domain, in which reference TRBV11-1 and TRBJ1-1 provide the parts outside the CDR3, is EAEVAQSPRYKITEKSQAVAFWCDPISGHATLYWYRQILGQGPELLVQFQDESVVDDSQLPKDRFSAERLKGVDSTLKIQPAELGDSAMYLCASSHIKTEAFFGQGTRLTVV.

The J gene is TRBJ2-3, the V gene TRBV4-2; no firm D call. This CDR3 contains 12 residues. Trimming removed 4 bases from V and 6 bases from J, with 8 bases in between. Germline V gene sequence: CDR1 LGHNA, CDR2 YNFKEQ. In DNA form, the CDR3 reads TGTGCCAGCAGCCGTGGTTTGGATACGCAGTATTTT. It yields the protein CASSRGLDTQYF.

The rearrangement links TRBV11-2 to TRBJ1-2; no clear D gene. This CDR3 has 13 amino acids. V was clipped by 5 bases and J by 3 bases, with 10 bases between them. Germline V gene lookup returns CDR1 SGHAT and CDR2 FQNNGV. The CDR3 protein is CASSPVGHYGYTF. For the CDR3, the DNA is TGTGCCAGCAGCCCGGTCGGGCACTATGGCTACACCTTC.

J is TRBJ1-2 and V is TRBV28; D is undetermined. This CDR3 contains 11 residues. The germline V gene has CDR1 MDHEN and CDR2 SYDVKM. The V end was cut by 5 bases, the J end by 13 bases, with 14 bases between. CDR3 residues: CASSQLRLPTF. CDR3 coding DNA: TGTGCCAGCAGTCAGCTACGTCTACCCACCTTC.

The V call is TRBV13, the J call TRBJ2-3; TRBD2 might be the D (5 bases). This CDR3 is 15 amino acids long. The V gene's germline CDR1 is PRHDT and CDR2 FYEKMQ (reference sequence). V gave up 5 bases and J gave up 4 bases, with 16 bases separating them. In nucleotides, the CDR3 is TGTGCCAGCAGCCCCCGGGGATTGATTGCAGATACGCAGTATTTT. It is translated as CASSPRGLIADTQYF.

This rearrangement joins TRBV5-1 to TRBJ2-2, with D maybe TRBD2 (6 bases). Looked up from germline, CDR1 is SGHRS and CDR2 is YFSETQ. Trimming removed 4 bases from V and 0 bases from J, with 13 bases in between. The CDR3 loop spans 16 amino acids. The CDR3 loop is CASSKTGTANTGELFF. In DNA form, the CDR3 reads TGCGCCAGCAGCAAAACCGGGACTGCGAACACCGGGGAGCTGTTTTTT.

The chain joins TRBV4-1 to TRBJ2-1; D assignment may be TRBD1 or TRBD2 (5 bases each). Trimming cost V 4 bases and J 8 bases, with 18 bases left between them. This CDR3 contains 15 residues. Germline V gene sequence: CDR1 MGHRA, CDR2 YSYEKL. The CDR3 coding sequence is TGCGCCAGCAGCCCGACCGGGACCCGTTCGGATGAGCAGTTCTTC. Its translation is CASSPTGTRSDEQFF.

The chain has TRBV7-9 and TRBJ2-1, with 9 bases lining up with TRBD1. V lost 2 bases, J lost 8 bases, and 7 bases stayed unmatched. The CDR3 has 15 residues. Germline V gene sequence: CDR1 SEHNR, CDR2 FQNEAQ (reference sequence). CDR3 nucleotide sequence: TGTGCCAGCAGCTTAACACAGGGGGCGCGGCATGAGCAGTTCTTC. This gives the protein CASSLTQGARHEQFF.

The CDR3 spells CASSVRAEREQYF. The CDR3 DNA sequence: TGTGCCAGCAGCGTCCGGGCCGAAAGGGAGCAGTACTTC. V is TRBV7-2 and J is TRBJ2-7; D unclear. Per the germline V gene, CDR1 is SGHTA and CDR2 is FQGNSA. The V gene lost 5 bases and the J gene lost 7 bases, with 15 bases spanning the gap. CDR3 length: 13 amino acids.

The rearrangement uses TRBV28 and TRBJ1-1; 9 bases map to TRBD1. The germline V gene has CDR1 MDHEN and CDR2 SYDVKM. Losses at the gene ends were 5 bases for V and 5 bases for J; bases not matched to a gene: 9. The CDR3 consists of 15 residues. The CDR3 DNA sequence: TGTGCCAGCAGTACCCCCGCGACAGGGGGGACTGAAGCTTTCTTT. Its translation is CASSTPATGGTEAFF. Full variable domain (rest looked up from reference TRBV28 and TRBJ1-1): DVKVTQSSRYLVKRTGEKVFLECVQDMDHENMFWYRQDPGLGLRLIYFSYDVKMKEKGDIPEGYSVSREKKERFSLILESASTNQTSMYLCASSTPATGGTEAFFGQGTRLTVV.

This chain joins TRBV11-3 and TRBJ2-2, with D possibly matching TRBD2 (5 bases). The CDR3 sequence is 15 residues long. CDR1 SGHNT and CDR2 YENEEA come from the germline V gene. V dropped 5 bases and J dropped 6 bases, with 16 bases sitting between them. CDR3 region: CASSRAGIGAGELFF. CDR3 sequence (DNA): TGTGCCAGCAGCCGCGCGGGTATTGGGGCCGGGGAGCTGTTTTTT.

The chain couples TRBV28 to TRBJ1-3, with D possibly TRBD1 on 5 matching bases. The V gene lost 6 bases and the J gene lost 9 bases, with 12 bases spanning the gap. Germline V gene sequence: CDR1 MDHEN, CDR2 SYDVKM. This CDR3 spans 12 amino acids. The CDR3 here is CASSPGGGTIYF. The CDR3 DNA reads TGTGCCAGCAGCCCCGGGGGAGGCACCATATATTTT.

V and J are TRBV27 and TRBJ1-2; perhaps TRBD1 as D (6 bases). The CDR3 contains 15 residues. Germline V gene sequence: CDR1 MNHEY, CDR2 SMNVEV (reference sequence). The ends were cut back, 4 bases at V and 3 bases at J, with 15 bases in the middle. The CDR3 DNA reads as TGTGCCAGCAGTTCCTTGGGGGCCGAGGACTATGGCTACACCTTC. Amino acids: CASSSLGAEDYGYTF.

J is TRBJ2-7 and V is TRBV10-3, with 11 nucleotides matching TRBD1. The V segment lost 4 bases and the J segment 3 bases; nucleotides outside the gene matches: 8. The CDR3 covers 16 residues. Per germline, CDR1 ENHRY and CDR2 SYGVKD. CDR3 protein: CAISGGLGTGGYEQYF. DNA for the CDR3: TGTGCCATCAGTGGAGGTCTCGGGACAGGGGGCTACGAGCAGTACTTC.

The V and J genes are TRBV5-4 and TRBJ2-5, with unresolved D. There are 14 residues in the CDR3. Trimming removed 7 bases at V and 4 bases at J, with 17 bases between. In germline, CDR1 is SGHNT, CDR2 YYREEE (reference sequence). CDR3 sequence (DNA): TGTGCCAGCTCATTCTTCGGCAGCCTAGAGACCCAGTACTTC. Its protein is CASSFFGSLETQYF.

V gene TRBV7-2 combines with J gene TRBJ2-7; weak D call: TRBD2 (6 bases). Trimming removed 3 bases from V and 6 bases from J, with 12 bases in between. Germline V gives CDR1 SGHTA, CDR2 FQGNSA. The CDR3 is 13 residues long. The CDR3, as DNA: TGTGCCAGCAGCTTCCGGAGGGGAGTCGAGCAGTACTTC. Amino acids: CASSFRRGVEQYF.

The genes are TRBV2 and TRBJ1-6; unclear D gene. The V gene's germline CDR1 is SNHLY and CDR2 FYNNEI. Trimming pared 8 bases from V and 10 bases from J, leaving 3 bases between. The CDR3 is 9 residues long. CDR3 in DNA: TGTGCCAGCGCCTCACCCCTCCACTTT. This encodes CASASPLHF.

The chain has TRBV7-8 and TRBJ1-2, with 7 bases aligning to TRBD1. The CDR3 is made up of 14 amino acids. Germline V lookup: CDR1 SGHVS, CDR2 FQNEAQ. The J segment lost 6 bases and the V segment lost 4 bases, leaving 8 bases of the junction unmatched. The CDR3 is CASSSRQGSHGYTF. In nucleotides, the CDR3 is TGTGCCAGCAGCTCTAGACAGGGATCCCATGGCTACACCTTC.

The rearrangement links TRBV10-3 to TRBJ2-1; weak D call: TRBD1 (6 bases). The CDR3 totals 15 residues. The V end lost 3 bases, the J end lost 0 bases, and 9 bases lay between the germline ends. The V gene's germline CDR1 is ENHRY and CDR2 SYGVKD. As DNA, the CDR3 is TGTGCCATCAGTGACAGGGGCACCTCCTACAATGAGCAGTTCTTC. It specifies CAISDRGTSYNEQFF.

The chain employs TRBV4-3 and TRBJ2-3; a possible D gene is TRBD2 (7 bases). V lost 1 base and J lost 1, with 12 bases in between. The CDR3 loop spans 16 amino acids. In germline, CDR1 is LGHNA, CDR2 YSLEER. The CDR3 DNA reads TGCGCCAGCAGCCAAGGGGGGGGCCCCCGCACAGATACGCAGTATTTT. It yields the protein CASSQGGGPRTDTQYF.

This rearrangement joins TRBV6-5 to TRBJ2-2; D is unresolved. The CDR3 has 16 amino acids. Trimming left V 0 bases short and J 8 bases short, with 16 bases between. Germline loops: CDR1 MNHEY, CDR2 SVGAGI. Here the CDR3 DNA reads TGTGCCAGCAGTTACTCGGAGAGACTTTTGCCGGGGGAGCTGTTTTTT. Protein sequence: CASSYSERLLPGELFF.

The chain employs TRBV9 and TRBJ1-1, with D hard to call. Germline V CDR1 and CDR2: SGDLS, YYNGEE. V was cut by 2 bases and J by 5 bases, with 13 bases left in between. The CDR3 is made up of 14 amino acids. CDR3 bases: TGTGCCAGCAGCGTCGACGGATGGCTTACTGAAGCTTTCTTT. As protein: CASSVDGWLTEAFF. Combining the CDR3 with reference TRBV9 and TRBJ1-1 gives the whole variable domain DSGVTQTPKHLITATGQRVTLRCSPRSGDLSVYWYQQSLDQGLQFLIQYYNGEERAKGNILERFSAQQFPDLHSELNLSSLELGDSALYFCASSVDGWLTEAFFGQGTRLTVV.

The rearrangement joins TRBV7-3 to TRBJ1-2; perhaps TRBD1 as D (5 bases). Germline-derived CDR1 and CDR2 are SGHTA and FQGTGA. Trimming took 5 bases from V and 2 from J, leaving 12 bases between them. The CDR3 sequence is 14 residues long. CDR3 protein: CASSLPGRNYGYTF. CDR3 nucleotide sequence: TGTGCCAGCAGCCTTCCGGGACGGAACTATGGCTACACCTTC.

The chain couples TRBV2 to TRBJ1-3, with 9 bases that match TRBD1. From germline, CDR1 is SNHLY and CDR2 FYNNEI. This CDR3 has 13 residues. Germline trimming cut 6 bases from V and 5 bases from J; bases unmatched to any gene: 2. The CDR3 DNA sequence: TGTGCCAGCAGAGGGACAGGGCGAAACACCATATATTTT. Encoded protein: CASRGTGRNTIYF.

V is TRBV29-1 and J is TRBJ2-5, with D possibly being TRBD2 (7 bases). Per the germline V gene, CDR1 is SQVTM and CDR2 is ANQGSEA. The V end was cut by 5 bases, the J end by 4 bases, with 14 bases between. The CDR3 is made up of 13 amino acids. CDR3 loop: CSVPRGGGETQYF. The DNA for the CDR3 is TGCAGCGTTCCGAGGGGGGGTGGAGAGACCCAGTACTTC. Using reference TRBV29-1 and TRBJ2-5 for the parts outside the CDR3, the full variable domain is SAVISQKPSRDICQRGTSLTIQCQVDSQVTMMFWYRQQPGQSLTLIATANQGSEATYESGFVIDKFPISRPNLTFSTLTVSNMSPEDSSIYLCSVPRGGGETQYFGPGTRLLVL.

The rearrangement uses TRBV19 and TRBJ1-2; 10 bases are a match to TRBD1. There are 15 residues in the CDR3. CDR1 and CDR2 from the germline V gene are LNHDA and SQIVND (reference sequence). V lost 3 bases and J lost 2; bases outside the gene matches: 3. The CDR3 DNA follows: TGTGCCAGTAGTATCGGGACAGGGGTAAACTATGGCTACACCTTC. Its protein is CASSIGTGVNYGYTF.

The CDR3 reads CASSQGDSWLGEQYF. Here the CDR3 DNA reads TGTGCCAGCAGCCAAGGAGATAGCTGGCTGGGGGAGCAGTACTTC. This chain uses TRBV14 with TRBJ2-7; no reliable D call. The germline V and J ends were trimmed by 1 base and 7 bases, with 17 bases remaining between them. CDR3 length: 15 residues. Germline V gives CDR1 SGHDN, CDR2 FVKESK.

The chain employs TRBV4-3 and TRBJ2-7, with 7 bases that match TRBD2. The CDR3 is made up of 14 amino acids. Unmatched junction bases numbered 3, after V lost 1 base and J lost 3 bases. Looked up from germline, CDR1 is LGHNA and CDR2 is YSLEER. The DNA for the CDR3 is TGCGCCAGCAGCCAAGGCGGGAGAGACTACGAGCAGTACTTC. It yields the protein CASSQGGRDYEQYF.

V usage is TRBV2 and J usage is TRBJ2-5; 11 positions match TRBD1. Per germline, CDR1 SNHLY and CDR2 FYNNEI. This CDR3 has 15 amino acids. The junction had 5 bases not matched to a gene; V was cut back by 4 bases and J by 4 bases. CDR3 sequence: CASSGTGGMGETQYF. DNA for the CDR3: TGTGCCAGCAGTGGGACAGGGGGCATGGGAGAGACCCAGTACTTC.

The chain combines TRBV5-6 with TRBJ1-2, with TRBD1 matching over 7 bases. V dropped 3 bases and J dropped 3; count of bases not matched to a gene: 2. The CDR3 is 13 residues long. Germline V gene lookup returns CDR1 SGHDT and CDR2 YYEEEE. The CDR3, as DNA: TGTGCCAGCAGCTACGGGACAGACTATGGCTACACCTTC. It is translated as CASSYGTDYGYTF.